This T cell receptor (beta chain) is from a study of control samples from healthy donors and cancer patients. Assay: immunoSEQ multiplex PCR; the TCRdb copy retains only in-frame clones and omits some. The table records roughly 130,000 clones, about 94% of them present only once. V was trimmed by 2 bases and J by 5 bases, leaving 13 bases between them. The CDR3 extends over 15 amino acids. From germline, CDR1 is MNHEY and CDR2 SMNVEV (reference sequence). This chain links TRBV27 with TRBJ2-4, with D tentatively TRBD1 (6 bases). The sequencing input was PBMCs. The sequence came from a man aged 60-69 years with colorectal cancer. In nucleotides, the CDR3 is TGTGCCAGCAGTTTAGGACGAGGGACACAAAACATTCAGTACTTC. Amino acid sequence: CASSLGRGTQNIQYF.